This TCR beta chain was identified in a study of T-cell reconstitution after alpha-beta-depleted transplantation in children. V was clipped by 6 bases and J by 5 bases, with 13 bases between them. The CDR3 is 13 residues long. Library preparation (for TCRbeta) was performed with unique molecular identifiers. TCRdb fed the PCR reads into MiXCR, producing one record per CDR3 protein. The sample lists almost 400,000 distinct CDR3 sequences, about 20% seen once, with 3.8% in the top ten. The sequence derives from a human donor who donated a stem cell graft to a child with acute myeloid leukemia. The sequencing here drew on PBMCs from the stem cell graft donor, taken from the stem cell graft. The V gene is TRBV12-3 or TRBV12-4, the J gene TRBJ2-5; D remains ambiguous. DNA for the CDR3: TGTGCCAGCAGAGTTGGGTTAGGGGAGACCCAGTACTTC. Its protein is CASRVGLGETQYF.